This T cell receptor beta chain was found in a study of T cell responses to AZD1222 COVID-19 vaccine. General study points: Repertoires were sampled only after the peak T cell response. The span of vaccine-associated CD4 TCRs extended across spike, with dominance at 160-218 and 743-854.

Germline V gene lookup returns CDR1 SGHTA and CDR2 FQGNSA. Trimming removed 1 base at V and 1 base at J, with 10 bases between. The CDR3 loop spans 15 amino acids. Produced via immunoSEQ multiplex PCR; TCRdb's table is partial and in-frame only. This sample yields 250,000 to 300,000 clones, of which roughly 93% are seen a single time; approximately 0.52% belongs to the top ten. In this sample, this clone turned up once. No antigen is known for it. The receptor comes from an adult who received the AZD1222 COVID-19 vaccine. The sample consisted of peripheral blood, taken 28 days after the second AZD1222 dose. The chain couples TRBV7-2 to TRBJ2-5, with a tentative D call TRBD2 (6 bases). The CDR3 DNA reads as TGTGCCAGCAGCTTAGGGGGAGCGGGCCAAGAGACCCAGTACTTC. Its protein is CASSLGGAGQETQYF.